This T cell receptor (beta chain) was identified in a study of shared clonotypes between healthy human individuals. The CDR3 extends over 15 amino acids. Trimming shortened V by 2 bases and J by 0 bases, and 8 bases separated the two germline ends. Germline loops: CDR1 SEHNR, CDR2 FQNEAQ (reference sequence). The data were produced by immunoSEQ multiplex PCR, yet TCRdb's version contains in-frame clones alone and is incomplete. Of over 1.5 million clones detected, 95% to 99% appear once; the ten largest clones hold roughly 0.42%. Sequences were obtained from naive CD4+ T cells sorted from blood. This sample's subset: CD45RA+ positively selected. V gene TRBV7-9 combines with J gene TRBJ2-1; D unclear. This TCR was sampled from a man aged 30-40 years in good health. As DNA, the CDR3 is TGTGCCAGCAGCTTAAGCAGGAGCTCCTACAATGAGCAGTTCTTC. Its translation: CASSLSRSSYNEQFF. Looking up the rest from reference TRBV7-9 and TRBJ2-1 gives the full variable domain: DTGVSQNPRHKITKRGQNVTFRCDPISEHNRLYWYRQTLGQGPEFLTYFQNEAQLEKSRLLSDRFSAERPKGSFSTLEIQRTEQGDSAMYLCASSLSRSSYNEQFFGPGTRLTVL.